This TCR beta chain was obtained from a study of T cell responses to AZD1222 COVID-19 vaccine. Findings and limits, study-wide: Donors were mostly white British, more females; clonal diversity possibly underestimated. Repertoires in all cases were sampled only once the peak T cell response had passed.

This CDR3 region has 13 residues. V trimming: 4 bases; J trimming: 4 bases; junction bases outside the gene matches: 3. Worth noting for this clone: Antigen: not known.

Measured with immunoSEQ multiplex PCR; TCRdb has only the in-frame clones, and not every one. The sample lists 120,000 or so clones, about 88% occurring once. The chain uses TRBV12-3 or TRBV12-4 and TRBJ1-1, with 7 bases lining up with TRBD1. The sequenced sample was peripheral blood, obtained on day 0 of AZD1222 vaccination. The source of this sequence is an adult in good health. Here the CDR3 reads CASSSTGPTEAFF. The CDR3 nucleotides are TGTGCCAGCAGTTCGACAGGGCCCACTGAAGCTTTCTTT.